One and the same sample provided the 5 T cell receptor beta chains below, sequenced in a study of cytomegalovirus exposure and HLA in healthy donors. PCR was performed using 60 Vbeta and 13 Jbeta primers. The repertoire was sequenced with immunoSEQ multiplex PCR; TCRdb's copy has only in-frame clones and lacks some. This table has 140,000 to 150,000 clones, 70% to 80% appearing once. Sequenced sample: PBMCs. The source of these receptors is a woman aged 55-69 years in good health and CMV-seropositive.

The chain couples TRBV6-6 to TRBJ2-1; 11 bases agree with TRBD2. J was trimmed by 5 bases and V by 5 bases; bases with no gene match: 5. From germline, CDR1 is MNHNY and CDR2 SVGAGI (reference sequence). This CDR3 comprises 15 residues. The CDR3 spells CASSDLTSGDNEQFF. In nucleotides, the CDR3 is TGTGCCAGCAGTGACCTGACTAGCGGGGACAATGAGCAGTTCTTC.

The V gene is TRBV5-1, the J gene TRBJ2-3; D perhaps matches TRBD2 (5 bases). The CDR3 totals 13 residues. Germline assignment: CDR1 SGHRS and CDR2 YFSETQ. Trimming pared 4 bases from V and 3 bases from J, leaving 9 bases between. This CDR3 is CASSRTQTDTQYF. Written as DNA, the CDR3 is TGCGCCAGCAGCCGGACTCAAACAGATACGCAGTATTTT. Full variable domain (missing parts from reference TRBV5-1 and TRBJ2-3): KAGVTQTPRYLIKTRGQQVTLSCSPISGHRSVSWYQQTPGQGLQFLFEYFSETQRNKGNFPGRFSGRQFSNSRSEMNVSTLELGDSALYLCASSRTQTDTQYFGPGTRLTVL.

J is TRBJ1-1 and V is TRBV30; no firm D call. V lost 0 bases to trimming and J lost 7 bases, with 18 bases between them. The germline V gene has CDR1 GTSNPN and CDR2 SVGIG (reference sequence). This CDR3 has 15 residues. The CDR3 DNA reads TGTGCCTGGAGTGTCTTCGTTAGCGGTTGGGTTGAAGCTTTCTTT. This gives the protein CAWSVFVSGWVEAFF.

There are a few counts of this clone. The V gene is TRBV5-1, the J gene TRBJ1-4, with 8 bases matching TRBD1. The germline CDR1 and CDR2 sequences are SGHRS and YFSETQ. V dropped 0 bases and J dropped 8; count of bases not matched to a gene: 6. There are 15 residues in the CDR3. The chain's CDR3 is CASSLAGGKEEKLFF. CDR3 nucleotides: TGCGCCAGCAGCTTGGCAGGGGGCAAAGAGGAAAAACTGTTTTTT.

CDR3 DNA sequence: TGTGCCAGCAGCGTAGATCCAGACTCATATGGCTACACCTTC. It codes for CASSVDPDSYGYTF. This rearrangement joins TRBV9 to TRBJ1-2, with no clear D. Germline V gives CDR1 SGDLS, CDR2 YYNGEE. The V gene lost 0 bases and the J gene lost 5 bases, with 11 bases spanning the gap. This CDR3 has 14 amino acids.